These 16 T cell receptor beta chains were all obtained from the same sample, sequenced in a study of OX40 agonist ivuxolimab in advanced cancers. Clones were read by immunoSEQ multiplex PCR, and TCRdb kept only the in-frame ones, dropping some. In the table there are 90,000 to 120,000 clones, roughly 90% of which are singletons. This specimen consisted of CD4+ or CD8+ T cells sorted from blood, obtained in a trial of the OX40 agonist ivuxolimab. The receptors come from an adult with an advanced solid tumor such as melanoma, head and neck, liver or kidney cancer.

Here the CDR3 reads CASSGPHTEAFF. DNA for the CDR3: TGTGCCAGCAGTGGGCCGCACACTGAAGCTTTCTTT. The V call is TRBV2, the J call TRBJ1-1; D is unclear. Germline CDR1 SNHLY, CDR2 FYNNEI. The CDR3 length is 12 residues. Trimming shortened V by 4 bases and J by 3 bases, and 6 bases separated the two germline ends.

This chain connects TRBV5-5 to TRBJ2-5, with 11 bases identical to TRBD2. The V and J ends lost 4 bases and 5 bases, in that order; junction bases with no gene match: 1. The CDR3 has 13 amino acids. The germline V gene encodes CDR1 SGHKS and CDR2 YYEKEE (reference sequence). The CDR3 nucleotides are TGTGCCAGCAGCCTAGCGGGAGGTGAGACCCAGTACTTC. This encodes CASSLAGGETQYF.

The genes are TRBV7-8 and TRBJ1-1; TRBD1 agrees at 10 bases. Germline assignment: CDR1 SGHVS and CDR2 FQNEAQ. Trimming took 1 base from V and 2 from J; bases not matched to a gene: 1. The CDR3 runs to 15 residues. The CDR3 region has the DNA TGTGCCAGCAGCTTAGGACAGGGGGCTAACACTGAAGCTTTCTTT. It translates to CASSLGQGANTEAFF.

In regard to this clone: Additional DNA sequences in this sample encode the identical CDR3. This rearrangement joins TRBV20-1 to TRBJ2-1, with a possible D match to TRBD1 (6 bases). From germline, CDR1 is DFQATT and CDR2 SNEGSKA (reference sequence). The CDR3 has 11 amino acids. With 3 bases removed from V and 9 bases from J, the gap between germline ends came to 9 bases. CDR3 DNA: TGCAGTGCTAGTAGAGGGGGTGAGCAGTTCTTC. Translating gives CSASRGGEQFF.

The rearrangement links TRBV18 to TRBJ1-2; 8 positions match TRBD1. The CDR3 runs 13 residues. CDR1 is KGHSH and CDR2 is LQKENI in the germline V gene. Trimming took 6 bases from V and 7 from J; bases not matched to a gene: 7. The CDR3 bases are TGTGCCAGCTCCCCGACAGGGGATGCTGGCTACACCTTC. It codes for CASSPTGDAGYTF.

This clone has ten or more counts. The chain combines TRBV5-6 with TRBJ1-2; the D gene is possibly TRBD1 (5 bases). The CDR3 runs to 13 residues. V was shortened by 1 base and J by 2 bases, with 6 bases between the two germline ends. The V gene's germline CDR1 is SGHDT and CDR2 YYEEEE. CDR3 in DNA: TGTGCCAGCAGCTTGTGGGGCAACTATGGCTACACCTTC. Residues: CASSLWGNYGYTF.

This clone has a single count. The V gene is TRBV5-3, the J gene TRBJ1-3; D uncertain. TRBV5-3 is classed as an ORF, of uncertain function. Trimming took off 0 bases at V and 0 bases at J, with 10 bases between the two ends. CDR3 length: 16 residues. CDR3 in DNA: TGTGCCAGAAGCTTGGAACAGACCCCCTCTGGAAACACCATATATTTT. Protein sequence: CARSLEQTPSGNTIYF.

V and J are TRBV5-1 and TRBJ2-5, with no clear D. Trimming shortened V by 4 bases and J by 5 bases, and 6 bases separated the two germline ends. This CDR3 is 11 amino acids long. Germline lookup yields CDR1 SGHRS and CDR2 YFSETQ. CDR3 loop: CASSPDETQYF. The CDR3 coding sequence is TGCGCCAGCAGCCCGGATGAGACCCAGTACTTC.

This clone was recorded once. V and J are TRBV7-9 and TRBJ2-5; D might be TRBD1 (5 bases). This CDR3 has 15 residues. With 1 base removed from V and 5 bases from J, the gap between germline ends came to 14 bases. Germline V gene data show CDR1 as SEHNR and CDR2 as FQNEAQ (reference sequence). CDR3 in DNA: TGTGCCAGCAGCTTAGGACAGAACCTTGGGGAGACCCAGTACTTC. Translating it yields CASSLGQNLGETQYF.

This clone was recorded only once. The chain uses TRBV9 and TRBJ2-7; the D gene is possibly TRBD2 (6 bases). Germline V gene lookup returns CDR1 SGDLS and CDR2 YYNGEE. CDR3 length equals 18 residues. Trimming removed 4 bases from V and 2 bases from J, with 25 bases in between. Written as DNA, the CDR3 is TGTGCCAGCAGCCCTCCCGGGGGAAGGGATGGAGTCGCCTACGAGCAGTACTTC. Amino acid sequence: CASSPPGGRDGVAYEQYF. Using reference TRBV9 and TRBJ2-7 for the parts outside the CDR3, the full variable domain is DSGVTQTPKHLITATGQRVTLRCSPRSGDLSVYWYQQSLDQGLQFLIQYYNGEERAKGNILERFSAQQFPDLHSELNLSSLELGDSALYFCASSPPGGRDGVAYEQYFGPGTRLTVT.

The CDR3 DNA reads as TGTGCCAGCAGCGTATCTCGGGGTCTAGGTGGCTACACCTTC. As protein: CASSVSRGLGGYTF. V and J are TRBV9 and TRBJ1-2; D not resolved. This CDR3 contains 14 residues. CDR1 and CDR2 from the germline V gene are SGDLS and YYNGEE. The ends were cut back, 1 base at V and 7 bases at J, with 14 bases in the middle.

The chain is built from TRBV7-9 and TRBJ2-2; 11 bases match TRBD2. Germline V lookup: CDR1 SEHNR, CDR2 FQNEAQ (reference sequence). Trimming removed 5 bases from V and 1 base from J; junction bases left unmatched: 6. The CDR3 sequence is 17 residues long. The CDR3 region has the DNA TGTGCCAGCAGCCAAACCGGGACTAGCGGGAACACCGGGGAGCTGTTTTTT. This sequence encodes CASSQTGTSGNTGELFF.

The chain recombines TRBV5-1 with TRBJ1-1, with 7 bases fitting TRBD1. The germline V gene has CDR1 SGHRS and CDR2 YFSETQ. This CDR3 comprises 13 residues. The V segment lost 4 bases and the J segment 9 bases; nucleotides outside the gene matches: 9. DNA of the CDR3: TGCGCCAGCAGCCGTTCGGACAGGTTTAAAGCTTTCTTT. Amino acids: CASSRSDRFKAFF.

This chain joins TRBV9 and TRBJ2-3; D ambiguous. Trimming removed 1 base at V and 2 bases at J, with 11 bases between. Per germline, CDR1 SGDLS and CDR2 YYNGEE. This CDR3 contains 15 residues. CDR3 in DNA: TGTGCCAGCAGCGTACTGGGGATTCACACAGATACGCAGTATTTT. Translated: CASSVLGIHTDTQYF.

This sequence joins TRBV7-3 and TRBJ2-1, with TRBD2 identical over 9 bases. J lost 4 bases, V lost 8 bases, and 12 bases had no gene match. Germline-derived CDR1 and CDR2 are SGHTA and FQGTGA. This CDR3 comprises 16 residues. As DNA, the CDR3 is TGTGCCAGCCGAAAGGCGGGGGGGCCACCTTACAATGAGCAGTTCTTC. Translating gives CASRKAGGPPYNEQFF.

The chain is built from TRBV11-2 and TRBJ1-3; the D is unclear. Germline V gene lookup returns CDR1 SGHAT and CDR2 FQNNGV. The CDR3 loop spans 16 amino acids. The V end lost 3 bases, the J end lost 0 bases, and 12 bases lay between the germline ends. Here the CDR3 DNA reads TGTGCCAGCAGCTTTAGCGAGGGAACCTCTGGAAACACCATATATTTT. Protein sequence: CASSFSEGTSGNTIYF.